These T cell receptor beta chains were read from a single sample in a study of HIV-infected children after antiretroviral therapy interruption. From the 3' RACE reads, TCRdb called clonotypes with MiXCR, one entry per CDR3 protein. The sample lists approximately 96,000 distinct CDR3 sequences, about 7.2% occurring once. Sample: CD45RA+ CD4+ T cells from PBMCs, pooled from several time points, taken from a donor given antiretroviral therapy, either interrupted or continuous. All receptors derive from a pool of human donors with HIV. The CDR3 runs from the conserved cysteine through the conserved F or W. D genes are given only for firm matches. Size is stated for part of the rows, as once, few or many counts, or as a class when the clone is expanded.

TRBJ2-1	TRBV6-1	many	TRBD2	CASGVAGGIYNEQFF	TGTGCCAGCGGGGTAGCGGGAGGGATATACAATGAGCAGTTCTTC
TRBJ1-5	TRBV7-2	NA	NA	CASSLEGNSRQPQHF	TGTGCCAGCAGCTTAGAGGGAAACAGCAGGCAGCCCCAGCATTTT
TRBJ1-1	TRBV12-3/TRBV12-4	NA	NA	CASSTLGDRVGAFF	TGTGCCAGCAGTACCCTCGGGGACCGGGTGGGAGCTTTCTTT
TRBJ1-1	TRBV19	few	TRBD1	CASSTDRDTEAFF	TGTGCCAGTAGTACGGACAGGGACACTGAAGCTTTCTTT
TRBJ2-3	TRBV2	few	TRBD1	CASSRDRNTDTQYF	TGTGCCAGCAGCCGGGACAGAAACACAGATACGCAGTATTTT
TRBJ2-5	TRBV2	many	NA	CASSGAKGEETQYF	TGTGCCAGCAGTGGAGCTAAAGGGGAAGAGACCCAGTACTTC
TRBJ1-1	TRBV6-2/TRBV6-3	many	TRBD1	CASSPHIDRGIQDTEAFF	TGTGCCAGCAGTCCTCACATCGACAGGGGGATTCAAGACACTGAAGCTTTCTTT
TRBJ1-1	TRBV12-3/TRBV12-4	many	TRBD1	CASSLGQYTEAFF	TGTGCCAGCAGTTTGGGACAGTACACTGAAGCTTTCTTT
TRBJ1-2	TRBV3-1	many	NA	CASSQDNSYYGYTF	TGTGCCAGCAGCCAAGATAACTCCTACTATGGCTACACCTTC
TRBJ2-7	TRBV29-1	many	NA	CSVDGNGDEQYF	TGCAGCGTTGACGGGAACGGAGACGAGCAGTACTTC
TRBJ2-6	TRBV7-8	many	NA	CASSLEAYSGANVLTF	TGTGCCAGCAGCTTAGAGGCGTACTCTGGGGCCAACGTCCTGACTTTC
TRBJ1-1	TRBV18	NA	NA	CASSPIQNTEAFF	TGTGCCAGCTCACCAATTCAGAACACTGAAGCTTTCTTT
TRBJ1-2	TRBV2	many	TRBD1	CASTPTGLSIGYTF	TGTGCCAGCACCCCGACAGGGCTCTCCATTGGCTACACCTTC
TRBJ1-2	TRBV12-3/TRBV12-4	many	NA	CASSLGPGRNSYTF	TGTGCCAGCAGTTTGGGCCCGGGGAGGAATAGCTACACCTTC
TRBJ2-1	TRBV19	many	NA	CASSIQGSGDYNEQFF	TGTGCCAGTAGTATTCAGGGGTCTGGTGACTACAATGAGCAGTTCTTC
TRBJ1-2	TRBV25-1	many	NA	CASSGSFNYGYTF	TGTGCCAGCAGTGGATCATTTAACTATGGCTACACCTTC
TRBJ2-7	TRBV7-9	many	NA	CASSSAGPTRTGEQYF	TGTGCCAGCAGCTCAGCCGGCCCCACCCGCACAGGGGAGCAGTACTTC
TRBJ1-4	TRBV12-3/TRBV12-4	many	NA	CASSAFTGRINEKLFF	TGTGCCAGCAGTGCATTCACGGGACGGATAAATGAAAAACTGTTTTTT
TRBJ2-6	TRBV7-1	NA	TRBD1	CASSSRGRGANVLTF	TGTGCCAGCAGCTCAAGGGGGCGAGGGGCCAACGTCCTGACTTTC
TRBJ1-5	TRBV19	many	NA	CASSIGNQPQHF	TGTGCCAGTAGTATCGGCAATCAGCCCCAGCATTTT
TRBJ2-7	TRBV10-3	many	TRBD2	CAISRTSGTYEQYF	TGTGCCATCAGCCGGACTAGCGGGACATACGAGCAGTACTTC
TRBJ2-1	TRBV7-6	many	TRBD2	CASSLGGLVAPGRNEQFF	TGTGCCAGCAGCTTAGGTGGACTAGTGGCCCCCGGTAGGAATGAGCAGTTCTTC
TRBJ2-1	TRBV5-5	many	NA	CASSFFWQGEPPWEQFF	TGTGCCAGCAGCTTTTTCTGGCAGGGCGAACCCCCATGGGAGCAGTTCTTC
TRBJ1-4	TRBV20-1	NA	TRBD1	CSARRDRGSEKTAHQRTTNEKLFF	TGCAGTGCTAGAAGGGACAGGGGGTCGGAAAAGACTGCACACCAGAGAACAACTAATGAAAAACTGTTTTTT
TRBJ2-5	TRBV19	many	NA	CASNNRGQETQYF	TGTGCCAGCAATAACCGGGGCCAAGAGACCCAGTACTTC
TRBJ1-2	TRBV20-1	NA	NA	CSVRDAGTTMRGYTF	TGCAGCGTTCGAGATGCGGGCACGACAATGCGAGGCTACACCTTC
TRBJ1-2	TRBV6-6	NA	NA	CASSLGQGGHYGYTF	TGTGCCAGCAGTTTGGGGCAGGGAGGGCACTATGGCTACACCTTC
TRBJ2-1	TRBV14	many	NA	CASSQSNEQFF	TGTGCCAGCAGCCAGAGCAATGAGCAGTTCTTC
TRBJ2-7	TRBV6-6	NA	NA	CASRRTEGYEQYF	TGTGCCAGCAGAAGGACAGAGGGATACGAGCAGTACTTC
TRBJ2-7	TRBV2	few	NA	CASILAGYYEQYF	NA
TRBJ2-7	TRBV5-6	many	TRBD2	CASSLDLAGFSYYEQYF	TGTGCCAGCAGCTTGGATCTAGCGGGATTCAGCTATTACGAGCAGTACTTC
TRBJ2-5	TRBV28	many	NA	CASSSRLVSFETQYF	TGTGCCAGCAGCTCAAGACTAGTCAGTTTTGAGACCCAGTACTTC
TRBJ2-1	TRBV9	many	TRBD2	CASSLSGKPDNEQFF	TGTGCCAGCAGCCTTAGCGGGAAGCCCGACAATGAGCAGTTCTTC